This TCR beta chain was sequenced during a study of molecular identifiers for immune sequencing clone quantification. The CDR3 loop spans 13 amino acids. Deletions cut 4 bases from V and 7 bases from J, with 13 bases between. CDR1 LGHDT and CDR2 YNNKEL come from the germline V gene (reference sequence). The study's findings and limits: Researchers reportedly could pick up spiked Jurkat TCR RNA from one cell mixed into more than 800,000 naive cells. Clones that had above 20 RNA copies took up over 99% of effector molecules but under 1% in naive cells.

TCRdb ran MiXCR on the PCR reads and lists one entry per CDR3 protein. Among 300,000 to 350,000 distinct CDR3 sequences, 20% to 25% were seen once, and the ten largest hold about 0.81%. This clonotype was observed at least ten times. The antigen is undetermined. The sequence was obtained from a human donor in good health. Some libraries in this study had Jurkat cell RNA spiked in. The gene calls are TRBV3-1 and TRBJ1-1; a weak D match, TRBD1 (5 bases). The sequenced sample consisted of naive CD8+ T cells from blood, with Jurkat cell RNA spiked in. Specified subset: FACS-sorted CD8+CD4-CCR7+CD45RA+ naive T cells. The CDR3 is CASSPVMGDEAFF. In DNA, the CDR3 is TGTGCCAGCAGCCCGGTAATGGGGGATGAAGCTTTCTTT.